The entry below gives a single T cell receptor (beta chain) sequence along with its context. Its target is unknown. Per germline, CDR1 MGHDK and CDR2 SYGVNS. The CDR3 sequence is 15 residues long. With 4 bases clipped from V and 3 bases from J, the junction kept 6 bases outside the gene matches. This sample stems from a study of cytomegalovirus exposure and HLA in healthy donors. The primer mix had 60 Vbeta and 13 Jbeta primers. Data came from immunoSEQ multiplex PCR; TCRdb stores just in-frame clones and leaves some out. The table shows 110,000 or so clones, with about 64% occurring only once. Findings of the study overall: Most CMV-associated TCR beta chains appeared HLA-restricted in a later analysis. Earlier analysis yielded a pattern in which most TCR beta V segments were productive about 90% or about 30% of the time.

The sequencing input was PBMCs. The receptor was isolated from a man in his late teens or twenties in good health and CMV-seropositive. The rearrangement links TRBV25-1 to TRBJ2-3; 8 nucleotides agree with TRBD2. The CDR3 sequence is CASSAQRGSTDTQYF. In DNA, the CDR3 is TGTGCCAGCAGTGCCCAGCGGGGGAGTACAGATACGCAGTATTTT.